This T cell receptor beta chain was obtained from a study of beta chain features in type 1 diabetes. The sequenced template was cDNA made from the entire isolated RNA. Profiling relied on immunoSEQ multiplex PCR, and the TCRdb table lists in-frame clones only, not all of them. The repertoire holds 300,000 to 350,000 clones, with roughly 9% as singletons. The V end was cut by 5 bases, the J end by 6 bases, with 13 bases between. This CDR3 has 14 residues. Germline V gene lookup returns CDR1 MNHEY and CDR2 SVGAGI. There are a few counts of this clone. What it binds is not known. Findings of the study overall: There was a moderate but significant shortening of TCRB CDR3s in all four CD4+ subsets of Type 1 diabetes patients.

Sequencing used central memory CD4+ T cells from blood. The J gene is TRBJ2-2, the V gene TRBV6-5; no firm D call. The sequence came from a young man with type 1 diabetes. CDR3 nucleotides: TGTGCCAGCAGTCCCCATGAAGGCGCCGGGGAGCTGTTTTTT. It translates to CASSPHEGAGELFF.